The 11 T cell receptor beta chains listed next were all sequenced from one sample in a study of T cells in women clearing cervical HPV infection. TCRdb keeps only in-frame clones here, not all; method: immunoSEQ multiplex PCR. The repertoire table contains about 28,000 clones. The sequenced sample consisted of blood buffy coat. All receptors come from a woman between 18 and 70 years old with a cervical HPV16 infection that either progressed to CIN3+ or cleared (not recorded which).

Details on this clone: The CDR3 end falls 3 residues outside the read, so it is completed with the germline J gene. This chain uses TRBV18 with TRBJ2-1, with D tentatively TRBD1 or TRBD2 (5 bases each). V lost 0 bases, J lost 7 bases, and 7 bases lay in between. This CDR3 contains 13 residues. Germline-derived CDR1 and CDR2 are KGHSH and LQKENI. CDR3 sequence: CASSPPEGNEQFF. Incomplete CDR3 DNA: TGTGCCAGCTCACCACCAGAGGGGAATGAG. The entire variable domain, with the rest obtained from reference TRBV18 and TRBJ2-1, is as follows: NAGVMQNPRHLVRRRGQEARLRCSPMKGHSHVYWYRQLPEEGLKFMVYLQKENIIDESGMPKERFSAEFPKEGPSILRIQQVVRGDSAAYFCASSPPEGNEQFFGPGTRLTVL.

Comments on this clone: The read ends 3 residues early relative to the CDR3; the germline J gene fills the gap. Other DNA variants within this sample encode the same CDR3. The V call is TRBV2, the J call TRBJ1-2; tentatively, D is TRBD1 (5 bases). Germline V gene data show CDR1 as SNHLY and CDR2 as FYNNEI. V was clipped by 1 base and J by 4 bases, with 10 bases between them. The CDR3 has 14 amino acids. The CDR3: CASSEGAGRYGYTF. CDR3 DNA (partial): TGTGCCAGCAGTGAAGGGGCAGGGCGCTATGGC.

The chain's CDR3 is CASSPQGLQETQYF. Partial CDR3 DNA: TGTGCCAGCTCACCCCAGGGACTCCAAGAGACG. V gene TRBV18 combines with J gene TRBJ2-3, with D possibly being TRBD2 (6 bases). The missing CDR3 end, 3 residues past where the read stops, is filled in from the germline J gene. Germline CDR1 KGHSH, CDR2 LQKENI. CDR3 length: 14 amino acids.

To note about this clone: The CDR3 end is not reached by the read, which stops 3 residues before it; the germline J gene fills it in. V and J are TRBV11-3 and TRBJ1-1; 7 bases match TRBD1. Per the germline V gene, CDR1 is SGHNT and CDR2 is YENEEA. J lost 6 bases, V lost 5 bases, and 12 bases had no gene match. The CDR3 runs to 15 residues. The part of the CDR3 DNA that was read is TGTGCCAGCAGCGGCAGACAGGGACAATCGGCTGAA. It is translated as CASSGRQGQSAE. The entire CDR3 reads CASSGRQGQSAEAFF.

To note about this clone: The read terminates 3 residues ahead of where the CDR3 ends, so the germline J gene completes it. The chain has TRBV11-2 and TRBJ1-2; D is possibly TRBD1 (5 bases). Germline CDR1 is SGHAT and CDR2 is FQNNGV. CDR3 length: 14 amino acids. CDR3 residues: CASSLDQLDNDYTF. The sequenced CDR3 bases are TGTGCCAGCAGCTTAGATCAGTTGGACAATGAC. Drawing the rest from reference TRBV11-2 and TRBJ1-2, the complete variable domain is EAGVAQSPRYKIIEKRQSVAFWCNPISGHATLYWYQQILGQGPKLLIQFQNNGVVDDSQLPKDRFSAERLKGVDSTLKIQPAKLEDSAVYLCASSLDQLDNDYTFGSGTRLTVV.

Points on this clone: The CDR3 goes on 3 residues after the read ends, and that part is filled in from the germline J gene. The genes are TRBV6-1 and TRBJ1-2, with 9 bases matching TRBD1. The CDR3 sequence is 13 residues long. Germline-derived CDR1 and CDR2 are MNHNS and SASEGT. The part of the CDR3 DNA that was read is TGTGCCAGCAGTGCAAGGGACAGGGACGGC. This sequence encodes CASSARDRDG. The whole CDR3 sequence reads CASSARDRDGYTF.

In regard to this clone: The CDR3 extends 3 residues past the end of the read, so its final part is completed from the germline J gene. The V call is TRBV7-9, the J call TRBJ1-2; D might be TRBD1 (6 bases). Germline loops: CDR1 SEHNR, CDR2 FQNEAQ (reference sequence). The CDR3 totals 14 residues. The covered CDR3 bases are TGTGCCAGCAGCCCGACAGGACAACCCTACGAC. The encoded protein is CASSPTGQPYD. The CDR3 in full is CASSPTGQPYDYTF.

In the case of this clone: The CDR3 end lies 3 residues beyond the end of the read and is filled in from the germline J gene. V and J are TRBV7-9 and TRBJ2-4; D uncertain. This CDR3 is 12 amino acids long. Looked up from germline, CDR1 is SEHNR and CDR2 is FQNEAQ (reference sequence). Incomplete CDR3 DNA: TGTGCCAGCAGCTTAGGCGGCTATGGT. Its protein product is CASSLGGYG. The whole CDR3 sequence is CASSLGGYGQYF.

Worth noting for this clone: Read coverage stops 3 residues before the CDR3 terminus; the germline J gene supplies the remainder. J is TRBJ2-7 and V is TRBV13, with TRBD2 matching over 14 bases. Trimming took 5 bases from V and 6 from J; bases not matched to a gene: 9. Germline lookup yields CDR1 PRHDT and CDR2 FYEKMQ (reference sequence). The CDR3 runs 16 residues. The CDR3 reads CASSPVRGLAGVEQYF. Incomplete CDR3 DNA: TGTGCCAGCAGCCCTGTCAGGGGACTAGCGGGGGTCGAG.

On this clone: The CDR3 extends 3 residues past the end of the read, so its final part is completed from the germline J gene. J is TRBJ2-2 and V is TRBV19; possibly TRBD1 for D (6 bases). Trimming pared 3 bases from V and 1 base from J, leaving 12 bases between. The CDR3 spans 16 residues. CDR1 is LNHDA and CDR2 is SQIVND in the germline V gene (reference sequence). The sequenced part of the CDR3 DNA is TGTGCCAGTAGTATCATTGGACAGAGGAACACCGGGGAG. Its protein product is CASSIIGQRNTGE. The CDR3 in full is CASSIIGQRNTGELFF.

Notes on this clone: The read ends 3 residues before the CDR3 terminus; that terminus is restored from the germline J gene. The V gene is TRBV7-3, the J gene TRBJ2-5; TRBD2 agrees at 9 bases. CDR3 length: 16 amino acids. Losses at the gene ends were 1 base for V and 2 bases for J; bases not matched to a gene: 5. Germline V gives CDR1 SGHTA, CDR2 FQGTGA. The part of the CDR3 DNA that was read is TGTGCCAGCAGCTTAAGAGGGCTAGCGGGGCAAGAGACC. Protein: CASSLRGLAGQET. The entire CDR3 sequence reads CASSLRGLAGQETQYF.